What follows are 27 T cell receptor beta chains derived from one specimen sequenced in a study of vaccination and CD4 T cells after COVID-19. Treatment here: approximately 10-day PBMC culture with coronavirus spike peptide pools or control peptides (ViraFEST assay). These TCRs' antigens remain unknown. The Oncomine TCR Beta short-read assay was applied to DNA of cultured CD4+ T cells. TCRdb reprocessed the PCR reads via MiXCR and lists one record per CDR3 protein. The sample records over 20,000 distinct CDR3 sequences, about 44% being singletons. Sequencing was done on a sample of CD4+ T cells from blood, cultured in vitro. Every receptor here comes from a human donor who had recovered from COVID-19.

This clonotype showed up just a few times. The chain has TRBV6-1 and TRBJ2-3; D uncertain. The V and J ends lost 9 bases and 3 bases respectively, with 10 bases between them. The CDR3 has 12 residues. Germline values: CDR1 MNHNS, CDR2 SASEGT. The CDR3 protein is CASSGATDTQYF. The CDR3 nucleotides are TGTGCCAGTTCGGGTGCAACAGATACGCAGTATTTT.

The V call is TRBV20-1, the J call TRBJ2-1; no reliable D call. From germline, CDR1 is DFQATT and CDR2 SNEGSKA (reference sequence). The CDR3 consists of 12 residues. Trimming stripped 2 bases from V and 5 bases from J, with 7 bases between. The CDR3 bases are TGCAGTGCTAGAAGTTCACACAATGAGCAGTTCTTC. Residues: CSARSSHNEQFF.

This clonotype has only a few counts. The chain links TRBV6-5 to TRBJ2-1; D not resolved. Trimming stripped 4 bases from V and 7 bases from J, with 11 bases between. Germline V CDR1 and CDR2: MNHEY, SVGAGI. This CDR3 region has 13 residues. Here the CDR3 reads CASSSSARNEQFF. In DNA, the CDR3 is TGTGCCAGCAGTTCGAGTGCTCGGAATGAGCAGTTCTTC.

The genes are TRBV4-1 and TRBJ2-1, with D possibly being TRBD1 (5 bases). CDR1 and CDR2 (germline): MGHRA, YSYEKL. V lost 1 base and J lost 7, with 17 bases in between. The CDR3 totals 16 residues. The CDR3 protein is CASSQAVGPGWNEQFF. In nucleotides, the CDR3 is TGCGCCAGCAGCCAAGCCGTGGGCCCAGGGTGGAATGAGCAGTTCTTC.

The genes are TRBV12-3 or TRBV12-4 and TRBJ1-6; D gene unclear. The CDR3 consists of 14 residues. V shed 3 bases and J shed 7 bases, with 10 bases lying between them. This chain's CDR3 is CASSLGGFNSPLHF. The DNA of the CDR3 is TGTGCCAGCAGTTTGGGAGGGTTCAATTCACCCCTCCACTTT.

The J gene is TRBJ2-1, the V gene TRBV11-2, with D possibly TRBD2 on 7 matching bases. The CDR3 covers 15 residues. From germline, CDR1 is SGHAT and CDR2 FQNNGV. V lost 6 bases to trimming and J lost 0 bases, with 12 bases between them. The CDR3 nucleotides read TGTGCCAGCAGTCGCGGGGGCAGCTCCTACAATGAGCAGTTCTTC. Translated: CASSRGGSSYNEQFF.

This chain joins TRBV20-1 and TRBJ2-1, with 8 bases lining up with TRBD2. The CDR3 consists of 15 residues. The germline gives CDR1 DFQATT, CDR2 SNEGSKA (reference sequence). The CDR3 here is CRALKHGGRYNEQFF. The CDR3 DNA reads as TGCAGAGCACTAAAGCATGGCGGGAGGTATAATGAGCAGTTCTTC.

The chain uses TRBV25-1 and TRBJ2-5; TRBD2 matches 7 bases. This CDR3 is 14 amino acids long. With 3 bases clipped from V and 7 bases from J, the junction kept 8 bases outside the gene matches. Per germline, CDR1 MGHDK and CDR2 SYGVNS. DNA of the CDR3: TGTGCCAGCAGTGACCCGGGAGGCCTCCTGACCCAGTACTTC. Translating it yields CASSDPGGLLTQYF.

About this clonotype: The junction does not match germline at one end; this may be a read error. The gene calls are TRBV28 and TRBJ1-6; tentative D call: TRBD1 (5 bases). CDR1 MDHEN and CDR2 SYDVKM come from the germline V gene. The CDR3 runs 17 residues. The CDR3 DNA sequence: TGTGCCAGCAGCACTCCGGGACGGAGCTCCTATAATTCAACCCTCCACTTT. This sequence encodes CASSTPGRSSYNSTLHF.

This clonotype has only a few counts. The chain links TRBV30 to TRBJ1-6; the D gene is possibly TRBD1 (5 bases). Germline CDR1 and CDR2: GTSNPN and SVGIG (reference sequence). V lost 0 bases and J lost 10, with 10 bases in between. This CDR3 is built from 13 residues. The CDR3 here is CAWSVQGASPLHF. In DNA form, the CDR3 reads TGTGCCTGGAGTGTCCAAGGGGCATCACCCCTCCACTTT.

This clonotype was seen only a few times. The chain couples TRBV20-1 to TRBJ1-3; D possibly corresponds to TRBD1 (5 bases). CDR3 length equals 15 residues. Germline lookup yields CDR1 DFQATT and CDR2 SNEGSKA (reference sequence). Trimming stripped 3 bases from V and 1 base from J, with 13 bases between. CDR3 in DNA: TGCAGTGCTAGTGCCGGGGGAAGATCTGGAAACACCATATATTTT. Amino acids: CSASAGGRSGNTIYF.

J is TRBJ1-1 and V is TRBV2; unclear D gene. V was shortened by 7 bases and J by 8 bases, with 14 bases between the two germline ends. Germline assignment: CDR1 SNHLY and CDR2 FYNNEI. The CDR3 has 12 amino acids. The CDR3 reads CASTDPVLEAFF. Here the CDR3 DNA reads TGTGCCAGCACCGACCCAGTTTTGGAAGCTTTCTTT.

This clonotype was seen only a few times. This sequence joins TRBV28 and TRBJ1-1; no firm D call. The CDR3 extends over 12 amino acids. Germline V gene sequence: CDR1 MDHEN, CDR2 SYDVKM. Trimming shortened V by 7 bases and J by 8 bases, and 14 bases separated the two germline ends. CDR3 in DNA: TGTGCCAGCACCATCCTTAGACAAGAAGCTTTCTTT. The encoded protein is CASTILRQEAFF. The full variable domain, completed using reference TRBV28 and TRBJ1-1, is DVKVTQSSRYLVKRTGEKVFLECVQDMDHENMFWYRQDPGLGLRLIYFSYDVKMKEKGDIPEGYSVSREKKERFSLILESASTNQTSMYLCASTILRQEAFFGQGTRLTVV.

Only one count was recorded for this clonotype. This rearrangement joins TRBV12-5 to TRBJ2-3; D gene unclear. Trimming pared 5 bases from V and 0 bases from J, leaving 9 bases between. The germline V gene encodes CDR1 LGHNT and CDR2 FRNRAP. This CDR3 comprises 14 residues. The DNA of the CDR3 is TGTGCTAGTGGTCCTGGCGGAAGCACAGATACGCAGTATTTT. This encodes CASGPGGSTDTQYF.

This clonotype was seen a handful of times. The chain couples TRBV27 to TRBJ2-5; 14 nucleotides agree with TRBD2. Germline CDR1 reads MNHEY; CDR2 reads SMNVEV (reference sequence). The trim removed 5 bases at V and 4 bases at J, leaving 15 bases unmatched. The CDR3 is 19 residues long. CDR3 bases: TGTGCCAGCAGTCGGGGGGGATTTAGACTAGCGGGAGGGAGAGAGACCCAGTACTTC. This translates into CASSRGGFRLAGGRETQYF.

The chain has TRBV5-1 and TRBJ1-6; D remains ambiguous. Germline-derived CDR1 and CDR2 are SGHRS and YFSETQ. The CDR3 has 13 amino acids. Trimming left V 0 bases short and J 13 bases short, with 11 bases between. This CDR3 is CASSLEGNGPLHF. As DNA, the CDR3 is TGCGCCAGCAGCTTGGAAGGGAACGGGCCCCTCCACTTT.

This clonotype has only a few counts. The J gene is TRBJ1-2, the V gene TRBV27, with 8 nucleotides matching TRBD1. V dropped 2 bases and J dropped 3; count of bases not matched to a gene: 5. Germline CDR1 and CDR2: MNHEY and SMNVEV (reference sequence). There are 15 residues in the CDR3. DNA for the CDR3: TGTGCCAGCAGTTTAGGGCAGGGGGCTCACTATGGCTACACCTTC. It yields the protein CASSLGQGAHYGYTF.

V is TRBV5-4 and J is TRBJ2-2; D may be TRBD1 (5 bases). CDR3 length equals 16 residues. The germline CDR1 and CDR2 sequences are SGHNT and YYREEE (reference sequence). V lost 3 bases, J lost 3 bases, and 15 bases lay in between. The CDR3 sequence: CASSSHRLGDTGELFF. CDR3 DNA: TGTGCCAGCAGCTCGCACCGGTTAGGGGACACCGGGGAGCTGTTTTTT.

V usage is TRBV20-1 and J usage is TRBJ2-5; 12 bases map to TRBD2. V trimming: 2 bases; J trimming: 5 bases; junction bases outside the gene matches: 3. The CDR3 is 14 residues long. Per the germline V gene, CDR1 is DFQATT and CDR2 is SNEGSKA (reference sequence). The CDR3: CSARKGTSGETQYF. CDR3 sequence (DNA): TGCAGTGCTAGAAAGGGGACTAGCGGGGAGACCCAGTACTTC.

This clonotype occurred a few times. The CDR3 bases are TGCAGTGGCCTCCTAGCGGGGGGGGTTGAGCAGTTCTTC. It yields the protein CSGLLAGGVEQFF. V is TRBV20-1 and J is TRBJ2-1; 12 positions agree with TRBD2. Unmatched junction bases numbered 7, after V lost 7 bases and J lost 9 bases. Germline lookup yields CDR1 DFQATT and CDR2 SNEGSKA (reference sequence). The CDR3 loop spans 13 amino acids.

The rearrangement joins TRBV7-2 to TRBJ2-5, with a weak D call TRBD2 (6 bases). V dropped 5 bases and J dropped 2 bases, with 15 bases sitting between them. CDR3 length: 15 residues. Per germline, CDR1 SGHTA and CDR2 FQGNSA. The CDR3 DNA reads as TGTGCCAGCAGCCCGCCTGGCGGAGGGCAAGAGACCCAGTACTTC. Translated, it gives CASSPPGGGQETQYF. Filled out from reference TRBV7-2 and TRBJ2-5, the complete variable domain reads GAGVSQSPSNKVTEKGKDVELRCDPISGHTALYWYRQSLGQGLEFLIYFQGNSAPDKSGLPSDRFSAERTGGSVSTLTIQRTQQEDSAVYLCASSPPGGGQETQYFGPGTRLLVL.

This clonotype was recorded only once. The DNA of the CDR3 is TGCAGCGGTGGACAGGGGGCGAATCAGCCCCAGCATTTT. The encoded protein is CSGGQGANQPQHF. This chain links TRBV29-1 with TRBJ1-5, with TRBD1 identical over 11 bases. V dropped 7 bases and J dropped 4; count of bases not matched to a gene: 3. This CDR3 spans 13 amino acids. In germline, CDR1 is SQVTM, CDR2 ANQGSEA.

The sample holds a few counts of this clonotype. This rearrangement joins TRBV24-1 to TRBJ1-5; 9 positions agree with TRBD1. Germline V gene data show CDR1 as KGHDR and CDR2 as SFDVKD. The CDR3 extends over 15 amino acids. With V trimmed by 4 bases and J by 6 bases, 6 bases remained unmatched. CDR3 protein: CATSEGTGNAQPQHF. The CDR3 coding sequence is TGTGCCACCAGTGAGGGGACAGGGAATGCTCAGCCCCAGCATTTT.

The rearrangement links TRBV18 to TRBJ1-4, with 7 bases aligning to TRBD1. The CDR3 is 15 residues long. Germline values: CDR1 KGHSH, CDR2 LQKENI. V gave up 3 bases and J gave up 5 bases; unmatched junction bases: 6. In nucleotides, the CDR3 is TGTGCCAGCTCACCTTTACAGGGGTCGAATGAAAAACTGTTTTTT. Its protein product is CASSPLQGSNEKLFF.

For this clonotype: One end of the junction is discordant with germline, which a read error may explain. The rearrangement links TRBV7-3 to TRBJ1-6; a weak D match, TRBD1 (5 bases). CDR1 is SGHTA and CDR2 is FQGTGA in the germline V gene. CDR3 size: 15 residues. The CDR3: CTSSSGPAATSPLHF. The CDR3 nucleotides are TGTACCAGCAGCTCGGGGCCTGCGGCGACTTCACCCCTCCACTTT.

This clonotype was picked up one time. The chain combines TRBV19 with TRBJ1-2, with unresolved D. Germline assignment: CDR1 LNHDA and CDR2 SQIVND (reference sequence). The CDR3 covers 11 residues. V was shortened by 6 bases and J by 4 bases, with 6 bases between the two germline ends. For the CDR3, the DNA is TGTGCCAGTAGGAGAGCCTATGGCTACACCTTC. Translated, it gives CASRRAYGYTF.

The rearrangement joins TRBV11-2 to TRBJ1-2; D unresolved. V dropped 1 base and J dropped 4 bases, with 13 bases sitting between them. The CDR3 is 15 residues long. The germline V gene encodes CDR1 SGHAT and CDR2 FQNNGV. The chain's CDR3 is CASSLGQRPTYGYTF. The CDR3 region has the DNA TGTGCCAGCAGCTTAGGCCAGAGACCTACCTATGGCTACACCTTC.